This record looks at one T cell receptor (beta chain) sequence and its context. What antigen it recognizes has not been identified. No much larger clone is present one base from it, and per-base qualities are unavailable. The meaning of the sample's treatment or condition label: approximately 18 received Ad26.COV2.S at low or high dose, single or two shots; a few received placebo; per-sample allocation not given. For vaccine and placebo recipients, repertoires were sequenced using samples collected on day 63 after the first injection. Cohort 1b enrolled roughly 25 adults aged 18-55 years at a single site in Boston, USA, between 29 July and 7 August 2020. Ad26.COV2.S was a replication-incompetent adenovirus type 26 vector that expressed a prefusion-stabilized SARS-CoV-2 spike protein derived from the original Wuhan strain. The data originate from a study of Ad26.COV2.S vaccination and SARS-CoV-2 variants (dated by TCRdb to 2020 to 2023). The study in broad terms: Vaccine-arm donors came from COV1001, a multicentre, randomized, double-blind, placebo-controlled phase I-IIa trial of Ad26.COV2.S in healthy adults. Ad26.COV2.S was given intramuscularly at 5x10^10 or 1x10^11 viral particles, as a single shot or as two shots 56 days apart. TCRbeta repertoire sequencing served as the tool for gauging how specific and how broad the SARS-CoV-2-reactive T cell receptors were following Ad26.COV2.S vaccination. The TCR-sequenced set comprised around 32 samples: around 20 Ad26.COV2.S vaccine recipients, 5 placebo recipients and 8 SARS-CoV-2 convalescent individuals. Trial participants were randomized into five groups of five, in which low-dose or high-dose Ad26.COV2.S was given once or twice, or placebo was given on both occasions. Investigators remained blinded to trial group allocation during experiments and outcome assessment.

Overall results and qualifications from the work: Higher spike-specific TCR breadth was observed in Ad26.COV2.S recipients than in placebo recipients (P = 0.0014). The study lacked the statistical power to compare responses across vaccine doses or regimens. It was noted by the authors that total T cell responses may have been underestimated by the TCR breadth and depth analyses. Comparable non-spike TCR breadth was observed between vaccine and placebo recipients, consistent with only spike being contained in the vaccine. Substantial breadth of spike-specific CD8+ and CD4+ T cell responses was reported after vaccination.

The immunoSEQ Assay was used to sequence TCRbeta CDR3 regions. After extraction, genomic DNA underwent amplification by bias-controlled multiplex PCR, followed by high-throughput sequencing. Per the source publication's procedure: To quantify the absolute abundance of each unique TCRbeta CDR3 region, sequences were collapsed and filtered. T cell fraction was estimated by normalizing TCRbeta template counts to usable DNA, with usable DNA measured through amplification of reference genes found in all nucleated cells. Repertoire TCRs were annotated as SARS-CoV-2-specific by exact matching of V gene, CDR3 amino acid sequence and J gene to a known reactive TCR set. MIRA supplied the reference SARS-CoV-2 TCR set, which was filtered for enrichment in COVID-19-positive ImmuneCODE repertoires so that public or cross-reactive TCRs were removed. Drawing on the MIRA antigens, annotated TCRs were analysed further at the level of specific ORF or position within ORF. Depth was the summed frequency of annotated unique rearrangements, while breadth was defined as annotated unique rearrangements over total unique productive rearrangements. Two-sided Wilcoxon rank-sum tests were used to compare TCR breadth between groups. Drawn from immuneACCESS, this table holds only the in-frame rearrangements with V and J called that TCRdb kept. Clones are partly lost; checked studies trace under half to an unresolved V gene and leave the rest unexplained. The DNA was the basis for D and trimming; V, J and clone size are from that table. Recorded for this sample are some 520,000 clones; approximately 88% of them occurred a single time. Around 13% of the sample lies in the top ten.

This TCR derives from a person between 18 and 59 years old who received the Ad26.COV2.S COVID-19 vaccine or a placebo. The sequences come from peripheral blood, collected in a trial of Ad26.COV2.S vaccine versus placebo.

The nucleotide sequence reads TGCAGTGCTAGTTCCAGCGTCGTGAGCACCGGGGAGCTGTTTTTT. This is translated as CSASSSVVSTGELFF. The chain joins TRBV20-1 to TRBJ2-2, with no D gene named confidently. V drops 3 bases and J drops 4 bases, leaving 15 bases in between. From a lookup of the germline V gene (reference sequence), CDR1 and CDR2 are DFQATT and SNEGSKA. Taken from cysteine to phenylalanine, the CDR3 has 15 residues. Only CDR3 DNA remains: 45 bases, in frame from the first base.